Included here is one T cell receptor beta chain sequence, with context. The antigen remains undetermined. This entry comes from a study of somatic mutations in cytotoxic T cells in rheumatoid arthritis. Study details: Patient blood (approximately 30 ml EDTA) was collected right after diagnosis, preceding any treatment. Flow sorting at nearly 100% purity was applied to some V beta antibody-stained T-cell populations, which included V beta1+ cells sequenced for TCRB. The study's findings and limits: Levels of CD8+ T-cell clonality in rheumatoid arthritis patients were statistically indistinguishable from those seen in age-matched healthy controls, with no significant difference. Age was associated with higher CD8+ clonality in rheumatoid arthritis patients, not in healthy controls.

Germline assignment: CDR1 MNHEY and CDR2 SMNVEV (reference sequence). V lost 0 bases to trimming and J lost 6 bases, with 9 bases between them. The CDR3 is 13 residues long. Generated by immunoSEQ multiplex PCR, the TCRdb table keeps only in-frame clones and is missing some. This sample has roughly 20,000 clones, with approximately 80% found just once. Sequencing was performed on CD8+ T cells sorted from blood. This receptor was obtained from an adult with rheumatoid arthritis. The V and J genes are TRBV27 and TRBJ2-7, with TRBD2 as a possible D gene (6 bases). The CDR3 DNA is TGTGCCAGCAGTTTATCGCGGAGGGGCGAGCAGTACTTC. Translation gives CASSLSRRGEQYF.